The 28 T cell receptor beta chains given below trace back to one sample, sequenced in a study of identical twins. TCRdb independently ran MiXCR on the 5' RACE reads; one entry per CDR3 protein. The sample consists of roughly 570,000 distinct CDR3 sequences, around 9.6% of them appearing once. Another study also made use of these data, one on yellow fever vaccine responses in identical twins.

Sequenced: PBMCs. The receptors shown here come from a woman aged 18-29 years in good health.

This clonotype was detected a few times. J is TRBJ2-7 and V is TRBV7-9; D possibly uses TRBD1 or TRBD2 (5 bases each). Germline-derived CDR1 and CDR2 are SEHNR and FQNEAQ (reference sequence). There are 15 residues in the CDR3. V lost 5 bases and J 2 bases, leaving 16 bases between the germline ends. The CDR3 DNA reads as TGTGCCAGCAGCGAGGTAGGGGAGCGGACCTACGAGCAGTACTTC. It encodes CASSEVGERTYEQYF.

The chain employs TRBV5-1 and TRBJ2-1; TRBD2 matches 10 bases. This CDR3 contains 15 residues. Germline V gene lookup returns CDR1 SGHRS and CDR2 YFSETQ. V gave up 0 bases and J gave up 10 bases; unmatched junction bases: 7. The CDR3 bases are TGCGCCAGCAGCTTGGGGGGGACTAGCGCTCGCGAGCAGTTCTTC. It yields the protein CASSLGGTSAREQFF.

In its sample, this clonotype was seen a few times. This chain uses TRBV28 with TRBJ1-3, with a weak D call TRBD1 (5 bases). The germline V gene encodes CDR1 MDHEN and CDR2 SYDVKM. V was pared by 6 bases and J by 2 bases, with 14 bases between. There are 15 residues in the CDR3. The CDR3 coding sequence is TGTGCCAGCAGCGACACAGGCGTTCCTGGAAACACCATATATTTT. It translates to CASSDTGVPGNTIYF.

The chain carries TRBV29-1 and TRBJ2-7; possibly TRBD1 or TRBD2 for D (5 bases each). Trimming pared 5 bases from V and 3 bases from J, leaving 17 bases between. This CDR3 region has 14 residues. CDR1 and CDR2 from the germline V gene are SQVTM and ANQGSEA. CDR3 residues: CSVSTGAGNYEQYF. As DNA, the CDR3 is TGCAGCGTTTCGACCGGGGCAGGGAACTACGAGCAGTACTTC.

As for this clonotype: A much larger clone lies one base from this, so it may be a read error. The V call is TRBV12-3 or TRBV12-4, the J call TRBJ2-2; 7 bases agree with TRBD2. V dropped 8 bases and J dropped 3; count of bases not matched to a gene: 18. The CDR3 loop spans 18 amino acids. CDR3: CASCSNAALASHTGELFF. DNA of the CDR3: TGTGCCAGCTGTTCAAATGCGGCACTAGCGAGCCACACCGGGGAGCTGTTTTTT.

The J gene is TRBJ2-4, the V gene TRBV4-1, with a tentative D call TRBD1 (5 bases). V was pared by 0 bases and J by 2 bases, with 14 bases between. Germline V gene data show CDR1 as MGHRA and CDR2 as YSYEKL. This CDR3 spans 17 amino acids. The CDR3 reads CASSQDSRTLSKNIQYF. CDR3 nucleotide sequence: TGCGCCAGCAGCCAAGATAGTCGGACACTTTCCAAAAACATTCAGTACTTC.

This rearrangement joins TRBV9 to TRBJ2-6, with D maybe TRBD1 (6 bases). Germline loops: CDR1 SGDLS, CDR2 YYNGEE. The V end was cut by 2 bases, the J end by 4 bases, with 7 bases between. The CDR3 consists of 14 residues. Here the CDR3 DNA reads TGTGCCAGCAGCGTGGGGACAGGGGCCAACGTCCTGACTTTC. Its protein is CASSVGTGANVLTF.

This rearrangement joins TRBV7-8 to TRBJ2-2; 7 nucleotides match TRBD1. Germline trimming cut 5 bases from V and 5 bases from J; bases unmatched to any gene: 5. Germline assignment: CDR1 SGHVS and CDR2 FQNEAQ. The CDR3 runs 14 residues. The CDR3 is CASSTDRETGELFF. The CDR3 nucleotides are TGTGCCAGCAGCACTGACAGGGAAACCGGGGAGCTGTTTTTT.

This clonotype was observed many times. The V and J genes are TRBV28 and TRBJ2-2, with D perhaps TRBD1 (6 bases). Germline CDR1 reads MDHEN; CDR2 reads SYDVKM. The CDR3 consists of 17 residues. Trimming shortened V by 1 base and J by 1 base, and 13 bases separated the two germline ends. In DNA, the CDR3 is TGTGCCAGCAGTTTATTGACAGCGACAGGGAACACCGGGGAGCTGTTTTTT. Residues: CASSLLTATGNTGELFF.

This clonotype has a handful of counts. This sequence joins TRBV5-1 and TRBJ2-1, with TRBD2 matching 8 bases. Germline CDR1 is SGHRS and CDR2 is YFSETQ. The CDR3 length is 15 residues. With 6 bases clipped from V and 0 bases from J, the junction kept 5 bases outside the gene matches. The CDR3 DNA follows: TGCGCCAGCATCTGGCTAGCGGGCTCCTACAATGAGCAGTTCTTC. It is translated as CASIWLAGSYNEQFF. Drawing the rest from reference TRBV5-1 and TRBJ2-1, the complete variable domain is KAGVTQTPRYLIKTRGQQVTLSCSPISGHRSVSWYQQTPGQGLQFLFEYFSETQRNKGNFPGRFSGRQFSNSRSEMNVSTLELGDSALYLCASIWLAGSYNEQFFGPGTRLTVL.

This clonotype was seen many times. The chain couples TRBV28 to TRBJ1-1; D unresolved. From germline, CDR1 is MDHEN and CDR2 SYDVKM. V lost 2 bases to trimming and J lost 7 bases, with 20 bases between them. The CDR3 sequence is 16 residues long. The CDR3 sequence: CASSLISVFGSNEAFF. The CDR3 DNA is TGTGCCAGCAGTTTAATCTCGGTGTTCGGGTCGAATGAAGCTTTCTTT.

This chain joins TRBV6-4 and TRBJ2-7; 13 bases are a match to TRBD2. The ends lost 7 bases at V and 1 base at J; junction bases unmatched: 19. This CDR3 region has 20 residues. CDR1 and CDR2 from the germline V gene are MRHNA and SNTAGT. The CDR3 coding sequence is TGTGCCAGCACCTCAGGGGGCTTAGGACTAGCGGGAGTGTGGTCCTACGAGCAGTACTTC. Encoded protein: CASTSGGLGLAGVWSYEQYF.

The genes are TRBV11-2 and TRBJ1-1; 8 nucleotides match TRBD1. Germline V gives CDR1 SGHAT, CDR2 FQNNGV. This CDR3 contains 15 residues. V was pared by 2 bases and J by 3 bases, with 5 bases of the junction left unmatched. CDR3 sequence (DNA): TGTGCCAGCAGCTTAAACAGGGGGTTGGACACTGAAGCTTTCTTT. This gives the protein CASSLNRGLDTEAFF.

This clonotype was observed a handful of times. The chain uses TRBV28 and TRBJ2-5; 9 bases are shared with TRBD2. The CDR3 sequence is 16 residues long. With V trimmed by 6 bases and J by 5 bases, 13 bases remained unmatched. CDR1 is MDHEN and CDR2 is SYDVKM in the germline V gene. As DNA, the CDR3 is TGTGCCAGCAGCCCCCAGGGCGGGGGGGCGTTTGAGACCCAGTACTTC. Amino acids: CASSPQGGGAFETQYF. Using reference TRBV28 and TRBJ2-5 for the parts outside the CDR3, the full variable domain is DVKVTQSSRYLVKRTGEKVFLECVQDMDHENMFWYRQDPGLGLRLIYFSYDVKMKEKGDIPEGYSVSREKKERFSLILESASTNQTSMYLCASSPQGGGAFETQYFGPGTRLLVL.

The table lists this clonotype with many counts. V and J are TRBV12-3 or TRBV12-4 and TRBJ2-5, with TRBD2 identical over 14 bases. V gave up 5 bases and J gave up 5 bases; unmatched junction bases: 10. This CDR3 is built from 17 residues. The CDR3 reads CASSPGTSGGIRETQYF. The CDR3, as DNA: TGTGCCAGCAGTCCAGGGACTAGCGGGGGCATTCGGGAGACCCAGTACTTC.

The chain employs TRBV7-9 and TRBJ2-7, with D uncertain. V was trimmed by 3 bases and J by 2 bases, leaving 5 bases between them. This CDR3 is built from 12 residues. Germline V CDR1 and CDR2: SEHNR, FQNEAQ (reference sequence). DNA of the CDR3: TGTGCCAGCAGCTTCAAGGCCTACGAGCAGTACTTC. The encoded protein is CASSFKAYEQYF.

The chain employs TRBV10-3 and TRBJ2-7; 8 bases match TRBD1. Germline assignment: CDR1 ENHRY and CDR2 SYGVKD. The CDR3 consists of 15 residues. The junction had 9 bases not matched to a gene; V was cut back by 2 bases and J by 6 bases. Here the CDR3 DNA reads TGTGCCATCAGTGAGGGACAGGGAGCAATGGTCGAGCAGTACTTC. Protein product: CAISEGQGAMVEQYF.

This clonotype was observed a few times. This sequence joins TRBV4-1 and TRBJ2-3; D ambiguous. Germline assignment: CDR1 MGHRA and CDR2 YSYEKL. The CDR3 is 14 amino acids. Trimming stripped 4 bases from V and 2 bases from J, with 10 bases between. The DNA for the CDR3 is TGCGCCAGCAGCCTCTCCACACCCACAGATACGCAGTATTTT. Protein sequence: CASSLSTPTDTQYF.

This clonotype was detected many times. The rearrangement uses TRBV12-3 or TRBV12-4 and TRBJ2-1, with D tentatively TRBD2 (7 bases). CDR3 length: 15 amino acids. Trimming cost V 6 bases and J 8 bases, with 20 bases left between them. The CDR3 DNA follows: TGTGCCAGCAGCCCCAAGGGGGGGGGTATTTATGAGCAGTTCTTC. As protein: CASSPKGGGIYEQFF.

This clonotype appeared many times. The chain is built from TRBV4-3 and TRBJ2-3; 8 nucleotides match TRBD2. Germline CDR1 is LGHNA and CDR2 is YSLEER. V was pared by 1 base and J by 6 bases, with 6 bases of the junction left unmatched. This CDR3 spans 15 amino acids. CDR3 sequence (DNA): TGCGCCAGCAGCCAAGGGCTAGCGGGTTCGGATACGCAGTATTTT. It encodes CASSQGLAGSDTQYF.

The genes are TRBV11-3 and TRBJ1-1, with a weak D call TRBD1 (6 bases). Trimming took off 1 base at V and 1 base at J, with 10 bases between the two ends. This CDR3 contains 15 residues. Germline values: CDR1 SGHNT, CDR2 YENEEA. Written as DNA, the CDR3 is TGTGCCAGCAGCTTAGGGGGGACAACGAACACTGAAGCTTTCTTT. Encoded protein: CASSLGGTTNTEAFF. Combining the CDR3 with reference TRBV11-3 and TRBJ1-1 gives the whole variable domain EAGVVQSPRYKIIEKKQPVAFWCNPISGHNTLYWYLQNLGQGPELLIRYENEEAVDDSQLPKDRFSAERLKGVDSTLKIQPAELGDSAVYLCASSLGGTTNTEAFFGQGTRLTVV.

There are a few counts of this clonotype. The V and J genes are TRBV20-1 and TRBJ2-7; D gene unclear. Trimming pared 7 bases from V and 0 bases from J, leaving 13 bases between. The CDR3 length is 13 residues. Germline CDR1 DFQATT, CDR2 SNEGSKA (reference sequence). The CDR3 region is CSERERRSYEQYF. Here the CDR3 DNA reads TGCAGTGAAAGAGAGAGGCGCTCCTACGAGCAGTACTTC.

This clonotype showed up many times. V is TRBV2 and J is TRBJ2-1, with D possibly called TRBD1 or TRBD2 (5 bases each). V lost 5 bases and J 13 bases, leaving 30 bases between the germline ends. Germline V gene lookup returns CDR1 SNHLY and CDR2 FYNNEI. This CDR3 contains 17 residues. CDR3 DNA sequence: TGTGCCAGCAGTAAAACAAATTCGGGGACGCTAAGTCCCGGACAGTTCTTC. The encoded protein is CASSKTNSGTLSPGQFF. The entire variable domain, with the rest obtained from reference TRBV2 and TRBJ2-1, is as follows: EPEVTQTPSHQVTQMGQEVILRCVPISNHLYFYWYRQILGQKVEFLVSFYNNEISEKSEIFDDQFSVERPDGSNFTLKIRSTKLEDSAMYFCASSKTNSGTLSPGQFFGPGTRLTVL.

Remarks on this clonotype: At one end the junction does not follow the germline gene, possibly because of a read error. The chain recombines TRBV5-5 with TRBJ2-1; D unclear. CDR3 length equals 15 residues. Germline-derived CDR1 and CDR2 are SGHKS and YYEKEE (reference sequence). CDR3 sequence reads: CASSLGLLSCNEQFF. The CDR3 nucleotides read TGTGCCAGCAGCTTGGGGCTCCTATCCTGCAATGAGCAGTTCTTC.

V gene TRBV2 combines with J gene TRBJ1-5; 11 bases align to TRBD1. The CDR3 covers 14 residues. Germline CDR1 and CDR2: SNHLY and FYNNEI. Trimming removed 5 bases from V and 6 bases from J; junction bases left unmatched: 3. The CDR3 DNA is TGTGCCAGCAGTTATGGACAGGGGGCTCAGCCCCAGCATTTT. Protein product: CASSYGQGAQPQHF. The full variable domain, with the rest looked up from reference TRBV2 and TRBJ1-5, is EPEVTQTPSHQVTQMGQEVILRCVPISNHLYFYWYRQILGQKVEFLVSFYNNEISEKSEIFDDQFSVERPDGSNFTLKIRSTKLEDSAMYFCASSYGQGAQPQHFGDGTRLSIL.

This clonotype was detected many times. V is TRBV18 and J is TRBJ2-3; D is ambiguous. Germline V gene lookup returns CDR1 KGHSH and CDR2 LQKENI. The CDR3 is made up of 12 amino acids. The V end lost 2 bases, the J end lost 4 bases, and 4 bases lay between the germline ends. CDR3 residues: CASSPFSDTQYF. CDR3 sequence (DNA): TGTGCCAGCTCACCATTTTCAGATACGCAGTATTTT.

The V call is TRBV9, the J call TRBJ2-5; 13 bases are a match to TRBD2. CDR3 length equals 18 residues. The J segment lost 1 base and the V segment lost 1 base, leaving 7 bases of the junction unmatched. CDR1 is SGDLS, CDR2 YYNGEE, per germline. CDR3 residues: CASSVQTGTSGVQETQYF. CDR3 sequence (DNA): TGTGCCAGCAGCGTACAAACGGGGACTAGCGGGGTCCAAGAGACCCAGTACTTC.

The chain combines TRBV3-1 with TRBJ1-1; TRBD1 matches at 9 bases. V gave up 6 bases and J gave up 1 base; unmatched junction bases: 9. The length of the CDR3 is 16 residues. Germline V gene lookup returns CDR1 LGHDT and CDR2 YNNKEL (reference sequence). CDR3 protein: CASRRVGTGRNTEAFF. The CDR3 coding sequence is TGTGCCAGCAGACGGGTAGGGACAGGGCGGAACACTGAAGCTTTCTTT.